This T cell receptor beta chain was captured in a study of shared clonotypes between healthy human individuals. As regards this clone: Its matching antigen is unknown.

Overall study findings and caveats: Rarefaction analysis demonstrated incomplete sorted-subset sequencing notwithstanding large depth.

V dropped 7 bases and J dropped 3 bases, with 16 bases sitting between them. This CDR3 has 14 amino acids. Germline CDR1 MNHEY, CDR2 SVGAGI. The repertoire was sequenced with immunoSEQ multiplex PCR; TCRdb's copy has only in-frame clones and lacks some. This table holds 2 million to 2.5 million clones, 90% to 95% found once. The chain is built from TRBV6-5 and TRBJ2-7; weak D call: TRBD1 (5 bases). Sequencing was carried out using naive CD4+ T cells sorted from blood. Subset here: CD45RA+ positively selected. The TCR was taken from a man between 18 and 29 years old in good health. The CDR3 reads CASKQDKWDYEQYF. DNA of the CDR3: TGTGCCAGCAAGCAGGACAAGTGGGACTACGAGCAGTACTTC.